Following are 27 T cell receptor beta chains from one sample sequenced in a study of blood T cells in healthy people across ages. The use of a sample-barcoded 5' primer and a J-beta primer mix characterized a second PCR of roughly 6 to 11 cycles. TCRdb re-analysed the 5' RACE reads in MiXCR, keeping a single row per CDR3 protein. Among fewer than 2,000,000 distinct CDR3 sequences, about 32% were seen once, and the ten largest hold roughly 12%. Sequenced sample: blood. These TCRs come from a woman aged 30 to 39 in good health.

This clonotype occurred a few times. J is TRBJ2-1 and V is TRBV7-2, with D unresolved. This CDR3 comprises 13 residues. Germline CDR1 is SGHTA and CDR2 is FQGNSA. V was pared by 3 bases and J by 6 bases, with 9 bases between. The DNA of the CDR3 is TGTGCCAGCAGCTTTTTATCCCGCAATGAGCAGTTCTTC. Its protein is CASSFLSRNEQFF.

The chain carries TRBV27 and TRBJ2-6; D is possibly TRBD1 (6 bases). The CDR3 runs to 17 residues. V shed 5 bases and J shed 5 bases, with 19 bases lying between them. Germline lookup yields CDR1 MNHEY and CDR2 SMNVEV (reference sequence). The CDR3 region has the DNA TGTGCCAGCAGTCCTTGGACAGCCTCGGGCAGGGCCAACGTCCTGACTTTC. Its translation is CASSPWTASGRANVLTF.

This clonotype has only one observation. The chain couples TRBV28 to TRBJ2-1, with TRBD2 matching over 7 bases. Unmatched junction bases numbered 18, after V lost 6 bases and J lost 4 bases. This CDR3 has 18 amino acids. Germline lookup yields CDR1 MDHEN and CDR2 SYDVKM. The CDR3 reads CASSPTSATPDGYNEQFF. CDR3 coding DNA: TGTGCCAGCAGCCCTACTAGCGCCACACCGGATGGGTACAATGAGCAGTTCTTC.

V is TRBV13 and J is TRBJ2-4, with TRBD2 identical over 13 bases. V was pared by 5 bases and J by 9 bases, with 4 bases of the junction left unmatched. Germline V gene sequence: CDR1 PRHDT, CDR2 FYEKMQ (reference sequence). The CDR3 loop spans 14 amino acids. CDR3 sequence (DNA): TGTGCCAGCAGCCCGGGACTAGCGGGAAGCATTCAGTACTTC. Translating it yields CASSPGLAGSIQYF.

The chain uses TRBV5-1 and TRBJ2-1; D unclear. The CDR3 has 14 amino acids. Germline-derived CDR1 and CDR2 are SGHRS and YFSETQ. Deletions cut 0 bases from V and 5 bases from J, with 9 bases between. The CDR3 here is CASSLEPVHNEQFF. The DNA for the CDR3 is TGCGCCAGCAGCTTGGAGCCAGTTCACAATGAGCAGTTCTTC.

A note on this clonotype: A much larger clone differs by one base, so this may be a read error. V usage is TRBV25-1 and J usage is TRBJ1-1; possible D gene TRBD1, 6 bases. The CDR3 loop spans 14 amino acids. Trimming shortened V by 7 bases and J by 0 bases, and 12 bases separated the two germline ends. CDR1 MGHDK and CDR2 SYGVNS come from the germline V gene. CDR3 nucleotides: TGTGCCAGCAACGCGGGGGCCCTGAACACTGAAGCTTTCTTT. Amino acids: CASNAGALNTEAFF. The variable domain in full, completed from reference TRBV25-1 and TRBJ1-1, reads EADIYQTPRYLVIGTGKKITLECSQTMGHDKMYWYQQDPGMELHLIHYSYGVNSTEKGDLSSESTVSRIRTEHFPLTLESARPSHTSQYLCASNAGALNTEAFFGQGTRLTVV.

This clonotype came up many times. The chain has TRBV10-3 and TRBJ1-2, with D perhaps TRBD1 (5 bases). From germline, CDR1 is ENHRY and CDR2 SYGVKD. The CDR3 covers 14 residues. V was pared by 3 bases and J by 4 bases, with 12 bases between. The CDR3 region is CAISDVRVRYGYTF. The CDR3 DNA is TGTGCCATCAGTGATGTCAGGGTACGCTATGGCTACACCTTC.

The rearrangement uses TRBV11-2 and TRBJ2-1; the match to TRBD1 covers 7 bases. Germline values: CDR1 SGHAT, CDR2 FQNNGV. The V gene end was trimmed by 4 bases and the J gene end by 0 bases; junction bases not matched to a gene: 9. This CDR3 is 17 amino acids long. The CDR3 here is CASSYRQGSISYNEQFF. For the CDR3, the DNA is TGTGCCAGCAGCTACCGACAGGGTTCAATCTCCTACAATGAGCAGTTCTTC.

This chain connects TRBV6-4 to TRBJ2-5; D possibly corresponds to TRBD1 (5 bases). CDR3 size: 16 residues. Germline CDR1 MRHNA, CDR2 SNTAGT. V was trimmed by 6 bases and J by 4 bases, leaving 21 bases between them. CDR3 in amino acids: CASSERPTEVGETQYF. The CDR3 nucleotides are TGTGCCAGCAGCGAACGTCCGACAGAGGTCGGAGAGACCCAGTACTTC.

This clonotype appeared many times. The rearrangement links TRBV29-1 to TRBJ2-7, with D possibly TRBD1 on 6 matching bases. This CDR3 contains 12 residues. V lost 6 bases and J 0 bases, leaving 9 bases between the germline ends. CDR1 is SQVTM and CDR2 is ANQGSEA in the germline V gene. CDR3 residues: CSVRQDSYEQYF. The CDR3 DNA is TGCAGCGTCAGACAGGACTCCTACGAGCAGTACTTC.

CDR3: CASSKVAGTNQETQYF. CDR3 DNA sequence: TGTGCCAGCAGCAAAGTCGCGGGGACTAACCAAGAGACCCAGTACTTC. This chain connects TRBV21-1 to TRBJ2-5; TRBD2, the table's D call, was not compared with the DNA. TRBV21-1 is listed as a pseudogene. CDR3 size: 16 residues.

This clonotype was counted a few times. The chain is built from TRBV15 and TRBJ2-1; possibly TRBD1 or TRBD2 for D (5 bases each). V dropped 0 bases and J dropped 4 bases, with 13 bases sitting between them. This CDR3 has 16 amino acids. Looked up from germline, CDR1 is LNHNV and CDR2 is YYDKDF (reference sequence). CDR3 in amino acids: CATSRDRDHAYNEQFF. The CDR3 coding sequence is TGTGCCACCAGCAGAGACCGGGACCACGCTTACAATGAGCAGTTCTTC.

This clonotype was detected only a few times. The chain carries TRBV6-5 and TRBJ2-1, with D possibly TRBD2 on 5 matching bases. The CDR3 has 15 amino acids. Germline V gene data show CDR1 as MNHEY and CDR2 as SVGAGI. Trimming took 2 bases from V and 2 from J, leaving 10 bases between them. The CDR3 nucleotides are TGTGCCAGCAGTTACGGCGGGCTAACCTACAATGAGCAGTTCTTC. This gives the protein CASSYGGLTYNEQFF.

The chain recombines TRBV7-2 with TRBJ2-1, with a weak D call TRBD1 (5 bases). The closer fit of TRBJ2-7 to the DNA end suggests the J call may be wrong. CDR1 is SGHTA and CDR2 is FQGNSA in the germline V gene. This CDR3 is 14 amino acids long. CDR3 in DNA: TGTGCCAGCAGCTTGGGGCAGATCCCCAATGAGCAGTACTTC. Translating gives CASSLGQIPNEQYF.

The genes are TRBV6-6 and TRBJ1-6; D unresolved. Germline values: CDR1 MNHNY, CDR2 SVGAGI (reference sequence). CDR3 size: 13 residues. Trimming left V 2 bases short and J 8 bases short, with 7 bases between. CDR3 sequence reads: CASSYDTHSPLHF. Here the CDR3 DNA reads TGTGCCAGCAGTTACGACACCCATTCACCCCTCCACTTT.

The sample holds a few counts of this clonotype. The gene calls are TRBV3-1 and TRBJ2-7; 9 nucleotides align to TRBD2. This CDR3 region has 14 residues. Germline CDR1 is LGHDT and CDR2 is YNNKEL (reference sequence). The ends lost 5 bases at V and 6 bases at J; junction bases unmatched: 8. In nucleotides, the CDR3 is TGTGCCAGCAGCGGCGGGAGGGGGGTCGGCGAGCAGTACTTC. Encoded protein: CASSGGRGVGEQYF.

This clonotype came up a few times. The chain carries TRBV29-1 and TRBJ1-2, with 7 bases matching TRBD1. Unmatched junction bases numbered 8, after V lost 6 bases and J lost 10 bases. Germline V gene sequence: CDR1 SQVTM, CDR2 ANQGSEA. The length of the CDR3 is 11 residues. The CDR3 nucleotides are TGCAGCGTAGCCGGGACAGACTACTACACCTTC. It specifies CSVAGTDYYTF.

Concerning this clonotype: The junction shows a germline mismatch at one end, possibly a read error. The rearrangement joins TRBV27 to TRBJ2-2, with TRBD2 identical over 9 bases. CDR3 length: 15 residues. Germline V gives CDR1 MNHEY, CDR2 SMNVEV (reference sequence). DNA for the CDR3: TGTGCCAGCAGTTTAACCCTAGCGGGGACCGGGGAGCGGTTTTTT. Protein product: CASSLTLAGTGERFF.

This clonotype came up a few times. The chain joins TRBV5-1 to TRBJ2-1, with TRBD2 identical over 10 bases. The CDR3 loop spans 17 amino acids. J lost 10 bases, V lost 3 bases, and 16 bases had no gene match. Per the germline V gene, CDR1 is SGHRS and CDR2 is YFSETQ. Here the CDR3 reads CASSSEPSGGPLYEQFF. CDR3 nucleotides: TGCGCCAGCAGCTCCGAACCTAGCGGGGGCCCCCTTTACGAGCAGTTCTTC.

This clonotype occurred a few times. The chain employs TRBV29-1 and TRBJ1-2; TRBD1 matches 8 bases. Germline V CDR1 and CDR2: SQVTM, ANQGSEA. CDR3 length: 12 amino acids. The V segment lost 7 bases and the J segment 7 bases; nucleotides outside the gene matches: 8. The CDR3 DNA reads as TGCAGCGCTCAACAGGGGGAAGGTGGCTACACCTTC. It is translated as CSAQQGEGGYTF.

This clonotype was observed a handful of times. The chain links TRBV6-6 to TRBJ1-5, with D maybe TRBD1 (5 bases). V was trimmed by 4 bases and J by 3 bases, leaving 19 bases between them. The germline gives CDR1 MNHNY, CDR2 SVGAGI (reference sequence). The CDR3 is 17 residues long. CDR3 protein: CASSLGPGPGSNQPQHF. The CDR3 bases are TGTGCCAGCAGTTTGGGACCGGGGCCTGGGTCCAATCAGCCCCAGCATTTT.

At least ten counts were recorded for this clonotype. The chain employs TRBV6-1 and TRBJ1-2, with D tentatively TRBD1 (5 bases). The CDR3 covers 13 residues. CDR1 MNHNS and CDR2 SASEGT come from the germline V gene. V lost 4 bases to trimming and J lost 2 bases, with 8 bases between them. Written as DNA, the CDR3 is TGTGCCAGCAGTGCGACAGAGAACTATGGCTACACCTTC. Residues: CASSATENYGYTF.

The chain recombines TRBV5-1 with TRBJ2-7, with D possibly TRBD1 on 6 matching bases. From germline, CDR1 is SGHRS and CDR2 YFSETQ. Trimming took 3 bases from V and 10 from J, leaving 20 bases between them. The CDR3 is made up of 14 amino acids. The CDR3 spells CASSSRGGREAQYF. The DNA for the CDR3 is TGCGCCAGCAGCTCCAGGGGTGGGAGAGAGGCCCAGTACTTC.

As for this clonotype: At one end, the junction sequence differs from germline, possibly due to a read error. This chain joins TRBV7-2 and TRBJ2-7; no reliable D call. CDR3 length: 14 residues. The germline V gene encodes CDR1 SGHTA and CDR2 FQGNSA. This CDR3 is CASSPTSITYVQYF. DNA of the CDR3: TGTGCCAGCAGCCCAACTTCGATAACCTACGTGCAGTACTTC.

The sample holds a few counts of this clonotype. The chain has TRBV7-2 and TRBJ2-1, with D possibly called TRBD1 or TRBD2 (5 bases each). The V gene lost 1 base and the J gene lost 0 bases, with 13 bases spanning the gap. CDR3 length: 17 residues. Germline lookup yields CDR1 SGHTA and CDR2 FQGNSA. In DNA form, the CDR3 reads TGTGCCAGCAGCTTAGTATCGGGGCTCGGCTCCTACAATGAGCAGTTCTTC. Translation gives CASSLVSGLGSYNEQFF.

The chain uses TRBV20-1 and TRBJ2-4, with D unclear. The V gene lost 3 bases and the J gene lost 5 bases, with 14 bases spanning the gap. This CDR3 has 14 residues. The germline gives CDR1 DFQATT, CDR2 SNEGSKA (reference sequence). CDR3 bases: TGCAGTGCTAGTTGGGCGGCCATCCAAAACATTCAGTACTTC. Amino acids: CSASWAAIQNIQYF.

To note about this clonotype: One junction end disagrees with the germline gene, perhaps due to a read error. V and J are TRBV7-6 and TRBJ2-3, with D perhaps TRBD1 (5 bases). Germline V gene lookup returns CDR1 SGHVS and CDR2 FNYEAQ. This CDR3 region has 14 residues. The CDR3 bases are TGTGCCAGCAGCGATACAGGTCGTTCAGATACGCGGTATTTT. Residues: CASSDTGRSDTRYF.